The entry below describes one T cell receptor beta chain. The clone's antigen remains unknown. Base qualities are not recorded, but no much larger clone differs from it by a single base. Taken from the germline V gene (reference sequence), the CDR1 and CDR2 loops are SEHNR and FQNEAQ. The CDR3 has 17 amino acids, counting the end cysteine and phenylalanine. The kept DNA is CDR3 alone, 51 bases in frame from the first base. V is reduced by 1 base and J by 1 base, leaving a spacing of 14 bases between them. This entry comes from a study of shared clonotypes between healthy human individuals (dated by TCRdb to 2018 to 2020). General notes on the study: The cohort comprised two women and three men aged 18 to 49 years. Leukapheresis yielded between about 0.85 and 10 billion PBMCs per donor. To increase sequencing depth and limit assay-specific biases, different laboratories used diverse techniques to prepare libraries and sequence TCR repertoires. Blood TCR repertoires of about 5 healthy adults were deeply sequenced to estimate repertoire size and the extent of clonotype sharing between individuals. For each donor, three plates each were used for CD4 naive and CD4 memory, two plates were used for CD8 naive, and one plate was used for CD8 memory.

Overall results and qualifications from the work: Sampling was restricted to blood, and TCR repertoires in tissue are likely to differ from TCR repertoires in blood. Estimated clonotype richness was generally larger for naive than for memory subsets. Incomplete sequencing was indicated by rarefaction of sorted-subset datasets, despite the large sequencing depth. The genetic and exposure-history diversity represented was limited by the small number of donors. Based on pairwise subsampling, the degree of clonotype sharing among donors was expected to be affected by sequencing depth. Compared with non-shared clonotypes, the clonotypes found in all four sorted-subset donors had higher generation probabilities. Sharing across several donors was observed for about 5% of naive CD4, around 3.5% of naive CD8, around 2.5% of memory CD4, and over 0.3% of memory CD8 clonotypes.

Using the deep immunoSEQ assay, TCR CDR3 regions were amplified from genomic DNA by multiplex PCR. Extracted genomic DNA from each cell subset was distributed evenly across all wells of several immunoSEQ 96-well plates, and each plate was treated as a replicate. For sorted subsets, each replicate PCR was loaded with about 0.2 ug genomic DNA, equivalent to approximately 33,000 T cell genomes. Purified libraries were measured with a Qubit 3.0 fluorometer, size-checked on a Bioanalyzer 2100, and measured again with the KAPA Library Quantification kit. Each immunoSEQ 96-well plate was sequenced on its own single-read 150-cycle Illumina NextSeq 550 flow cell. Per the authors' processing: Because only junctional sequences without quality scores were contained in the immunoSEQ output, filtering matching that applied to full-length reads could not be performed. Sequences were annotated with PyIR, a Python wrapper for IgBLAST v1.9, using IMGT germline references to assign V/J genes and CDR3. Reads were removed for weak V/J assignments (E-value above 1e-6), missing CDR3, stop codons, out-of-frame junctions, or ambiguous translated residues. V3J clonotypes were defined by identical inferred V gene, J gene, and CDR3 amino acid sequence. The percentage overlap between two repertoires was calculated by dividing the number of shared unique clonotypes by the size of the smaller repertoire. Three approaches were used to assess repertoire richness: RTK rarefaction, the Chao1 estimator, and Recon v2.1 estimates of unobserved clonotypes. Generation probabilities for all TCRbeta clonotypes obtained by the gDNA method from a handful of donors were computed using OLGA. Entries here come from immuneACCESS through TCRdb and include only in-frame sequences with V and J called. Some clones fail to appear in such tables; in the studies checked, an unresolved V gene covers under half of the shortfall, and the cause of the remainder is unknown. V and J calls and clone size are copied from that table; D and trimming were computed from the DNA. This sample comprises about 2 million clones, less than 95% of them detected only once. 1% to 1.5% of the sample rests with the top ten.

CD8 naive samples were obtained by positive selection for CCR7 among CD45RO-negative cells, yielding a CD45RA+CCR7+ population from which TemRA cells were excluded. Healthy HIV-negative adults with no recently reported acute infections or vaccinations were included as donors. Every donor was a Caucasian adult living in Nashville, Tennessee, USA. Blood was collected by leukapheresis, and PBMCs were isolated by Ficoll-Histopaque density gradient centrifugation and then cryopreserved in liquid nitrogen vapor phase. Analytical flow cytometry was used to check the purity and quantity of every magnetically sorted T cell population. Genomic DNA was isolated from every sorted fraction and measured by UV absorbance on a Nanodrop 2000c.

What was sequenced was naive CD8+ T cells sorted from blood. Sample cell subset or site, as interpreted from the label and publication: CD45RA+CCR7+. The chain couples TRBV7-9 to TRBJ2-4, with the D segment possibly TRBD1 or TRBD2, each aligning over 6 bases. The sequence was obtained from a man between 18 and 35 years old in good health. The CDR3 protein is CASSLGGAGPAKNIQYF. Here is the DNA: TGTGCCAGCAGCTTAGGGGGGGCAGGACCCGCCAAAAACATTCAGTACTTC.